Listed below are T cell receptor beta chains from one sample, sequenced in a study of Ad26.COV2.S vaccination and SARS-CoV-2 variants. Produced via immunoSEQ multiplex PCR; TCRdb's table is partial and in-frame only. This repertoire shows about 390,000 clones, 80% to 90% found once; its top ten account for 3.5%. The sequences come from peripheral blood, collected in a trial of Ad26.COV2.S vaccine versus placebo. The receptors here all came from a person aged 18 to 65 who received the Ad26.COV2.S COVID-19 vaccine or a placebo. CDR3s include the opening cysteine and the closing phenylalanine or tryptophan. D genes are given only for firm matches. The size of a clone is reported for some rows only, either as once, few or many, or as a class for expanded clones.

V,length,D,J,size,CDR3,DNA
TRBV20-1,14,.,TRBJ1-1,.,CSASTGAVFTEAFF,TGCAGTGCTAGTACCGGGGCAGTCTTCACTGAAGCTTTCTTT
TRBV19,15,.,TRBJ1-1,.,CASRRSTLMNTEAFF,TGTGCCAGTAGACGTTCAACGCTAATGAACACTGAAGCTTTCTTT
TRBV7-9,12,.,TRBJ2-3,.,CASSFRVDTQYF,TGTGCCAGCAGCTTCCGGGTCGATACGCAGTATTTT
TRBV29-1,12,.,TRBJ1-3,.,CSVVFSGNTIYF,TGCAGCGTTGTCTTCTCTGGAAACACCATATATTTT
TRBV6-5,14,.,TRBJ2-1,.,CATPIVQGQGEQFF,TGTGCCACACCCATTGTTCAGGGTCAAGGTGAGCAGTTCTTC
TRBV6-2/TRBV6-3,14,.,TRBJ2-6,.,CASSYGSGANVLTF,TGTGCCAGCAGTTACGGTTCTGGGGCCAACGTCCTGACTTTC
TRBV20-1,11,.,TRBJ1-1,.,CSAPTDTEAFF,TGCAGTGCTCCTACGGACACTGAAGCTTTCTTT
TRBV30,18,TRBD2,TRBJ2-5,.,CAWSVRRTSGGTQETQYF,TGTGCCTGGAGTGTAAGACGGACTAGCGGGGGGACACAAGAGACCCAGTACTTC
TRBV2,12,.,TRBJ2-3,.,CASPTSTDTQYF,TGTGCCAGCCCGACTAGCACAGATACGCAGTATTTT
TRBV7-2,13,.,TRBJ2-1,.,CASSLGRYNEQFF,TGTGCCAGCAGCTTAGGGCGATACAATGAGCAGTTCTTC
TRBV19,11,.,TRBJ1-1,.,CASSRNTEAFF,TGTGCCAGTTCAAGGAACACTGAAGCTTTCTTT
TRBV2,15,TRBD1,TRBJ1-3,.,CASSEKTGAGNTIYF,TGTGCCAGCAGTGAAAAGACAGGGGCTGGAAACACCATATATTTT
TRBV5-1,13,TRBD1,TRBJ2-2,.,CASTRQGNGELFF,TGCGCCAGCACCCGACAGGGGAACGGGGAGCTGTTTTTT
TRBV12-3/TRBV12-4,12,.,TRBJ2-7,.,CASSLVVFEQYF,TGTGCCAGCAGTTTAGTGGTTTTCGAGCAGTACTTC
TRBV2,15,.,TRBJ1-4,few,CASSSGALESEKLFF,TGTGCCAGCAGTTCCGGGGCCCTCGAGAGTGAAAAACTGTTTTTT
TRBV6-1,15,TRBD2,TRBJ2-7,.,CASSERGDRSYEQYF,TGTGCCAGCAGTGAGCGGGGGGACCGATCCTACGAGCAGTACTTC
TRBV4-1,14,.,TRBJ1-5,.,CASSQVVSNQPQHF,TGCGCCAGCAGCCAAGTAGTTAGCAATCAGCCCCAGCATTTT
TRBV6-5,12,.,TRBJ2-1,.,CASSSPYNEQFF,TGTGCCAGCAGTTCGCCATACAATGAGCAGTTCTTC
TRBV7-2,14,.,TRBJ1-1,.,CASSWTVGNTEAFF,TGTGCCAGCAGCTGGACCGTGGGGAACACTGAAGCTTTCTTT
TRBV3-1/TRBV3-2,19,TRBD2,TRBJ2-3,.,CASSQDASGGPSSTDTQYF,TGTGCCAGCAGCCAAGATGCCTCGGGGGGGCCATCTAGCACAGATACGCAGTATTTT
TRBV6-1,15,.,TRBJ2-1,.,CASSELDRSYNEQFF,TGTGCCAGCAGTGAACTAGACCGCTCCTACAATGAGCAGTTCTTC
TRBV5-1,16,.,TRBJ2-2,.,CASSLAFASNTGELFF,TGCGCCAGCAGCTTGGCCTTTGCTTCGAACACCGGGGAGCTGTTTTTT
TRBV19,13,TRBD1,TRBJ1-5,.,CASRNRGQRPQHF,TGTGCCAGTAGAAACAGGGGGCAGCGGCCCCAGCATTTT
TRBV6-5,12,.,TRBJ2-7,.,CASSYSGLEQYF,TGTGCCAGCAGTTACTCGGGACTCGAGCAGTACTTC
TRBV11-2,17,TRBD2,TRBJ2-5,.,CASSLVSGGAGRETQYF,TGTGCCAGCAGCTTAGTTAGCGGGGGGGCCGGCAGAGAGACCCAGTACTTC
TRBV14,16,TRBD1,TRBJ1-4,.,CASSQERGQGNEKLFF,TGTGCCAGCAGCCAAGAAAGGGGACAGGGCAATGAAAAACTGTTTTTT
TRBV9,17,.,TRBJ2-3,.,CASSVLMDPPRGDTQYF,TGTGCCAGCAGCGTCTTGATGGACCCTCCTCGAGGAGATACGCAGTATTTT
TRBV18,14,TRBD1,TRBJ1-1,.,CASSRQGPGTEAFF,TGTGCCAGCTCACGACAGGGTCCAGGGACTGAAGCTTTCTTT
TRBV7-8,11,.,TRBJ1-1,.,CATRADTEAFF,TGTGCCACCAGGGCGGACACTGAAGCTTTCTTT
TRBV28,16,TRBD1,TRBJ1-2,.,CASSFNPRQGGYGYTF,TGTGCCAGCAGTTTCAACCCCCGACAGGGGGGCTATGGCTACACCTTC
TRBV25-1,13,.,TRBJ1-6,.,CASSGRNNSPLHF,TGTGCCAGCAGTGGCCGGAATAATTCACCCCTCCACTTT
TRBV7-9,14,.,TRBJ1-2,.,CASSEASRLYGYTF,TGTGCCAGCAGCGAAGCCTCAAGATTGTATGGCTACACCTTC
TRBV2,14,TRBD1,TRBJ2-1,.,CASRDDRGYNEQFF,TGTGCCAGCAGAGACGACAGGGGCTACAATGAGCAGTTCTTC
TRBV28,10,.,TRBJ2-3,.,CASSGGAQYF,TGTGCCAGCAGTGGTGGGGCGCAGTATTTT
TRBV25-1,18,TRBD1,TRBJ2-1,.,CASSEMYNLDRAVDEQFF,TGTGCCAGCAGTGAAATGTACAATTTGGACAGGGCTGTGGATGAGCAGTTCTTC
TRBV5-1,16,TRBD2,TRBJ2-3,.,CASSFRVAGYTDTQYF,TGCGCCAGCAGCTTCCGGGTAGCGGGGTACACAGATACGCAGTATTTT
TRBV3-1/TRBV3-2,17,.,TRBJ1-6,.,CASSQDLGGIGNSPLHF,TGTGCCAGCAGCCAAGATCTCGGGGGTATAGGTAATTCACCCCTCCACTTT
TRBV6-5,14,.,TRBJ1-5,.,CASKGTDSNQPQHF,TGTGCCAGCAAGGGTACCGATAGCAATCAGCCCCAGCATTTT
TRBV4-1,13,.,TRBJ1-3,.,CASSQDPGNTIYF,TGCGCCAGCAGCCAAGATCCAGGAAACACCATATATTTT
TRBV20-1,12,.,TRBJ1-6,once,CSASSRGSPLHF,TGCAGTGCTAGTAGTCGGGGGTCACCCCTCCACTTT
TRBV27,13,.,TRBJ1-1,.,CASSLFGDTEAFF,TGTGCCAGCAGTTTATTTGGGGACACTGAAGCTTTCTTT
TRBV12-3/TRBV12-4,11,.,TRBJ1-1,.,CASSTSREAFF,TGTGCCAGCAGCACAAGTCGTGAAGCTTTCTTT
TRBV30,15,TRBD2,TRBJ2-1,once,CAWGHRRGVPNEQFF,TGTGCCTGGGGCCATCGGCGGGGGGTACCCAATGAGCAGTTCTTC
TRBV19,13,.,TRBJ1-2,.,CASSPPARDGYTF,TGTGCCAGTAGTCCCCCCGCTCGGGATGGCTACACCTTC
TRBV19,17,.,TRBJ2-1,.,CASSIDLPPSSYNEQFF,TGTGCCAGTAGTATAGATCTCCCGCCAAGCTCCTACAATGAGCAGTTCTTC
TRBV6-6,15,TRBD1,TRBJ2-1,.,CASSYGRDSLNEQFF,TGTGCCAGCAGTTACGGTAGGGACAGCCTCAATGAGCAGTTCTTC
TRBV10-3,14,.,TRBJ2-3,.,CAIGSGEGADTQYF,TGTGCCATCGGATCGGGGGAGGGGGCAGATACGCAGTATTTT
TRBV30,12,.,TRBJ1-3,.,CAWSGSGNTIYF,TGTGCCTGGAGCGGCTCTGGAAACACCATATATTTT
TRBV6-1,13,.,TRBJ1-2,.,CASSDLVGYGYTF,TGTGCCAGCAGTGATTTGGTGGGCTATGGCTACACCTTC
TRBV4-3,16,TRBD1,TRBJ2-1,.,CASSQYTGTVSNEQFF,TGCGCCAGCAGCCAGTATACCGGGACAGTGAGTAATGAGCAGTTCTTC
TRBV4-1,15,TRBD1,TRBJ2-1,few,CASSQPRDRGYEQFF,TGCGCCAGCAGCCAACCTAGGGACAGGGGATATGAGCAGTTCTTC